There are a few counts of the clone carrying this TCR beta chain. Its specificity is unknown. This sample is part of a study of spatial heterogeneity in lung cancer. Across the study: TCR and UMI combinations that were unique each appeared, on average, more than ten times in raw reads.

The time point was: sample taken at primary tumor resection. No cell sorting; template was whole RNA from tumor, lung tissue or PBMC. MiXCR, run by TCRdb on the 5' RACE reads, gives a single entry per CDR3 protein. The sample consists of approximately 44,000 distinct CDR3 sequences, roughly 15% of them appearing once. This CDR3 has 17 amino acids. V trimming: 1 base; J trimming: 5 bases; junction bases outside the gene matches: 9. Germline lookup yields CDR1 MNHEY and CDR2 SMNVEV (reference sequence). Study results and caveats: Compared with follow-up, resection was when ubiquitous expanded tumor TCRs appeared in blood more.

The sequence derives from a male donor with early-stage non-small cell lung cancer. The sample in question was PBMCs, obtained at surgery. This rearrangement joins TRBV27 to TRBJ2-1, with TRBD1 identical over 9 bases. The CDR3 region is CASSLYPPGTGNNEQFF. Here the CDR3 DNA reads TGTGCCAGCAGTTTATATCCCCCCGGGACAGGGAACAATGAGCAGTTCTTC.